The 21 T cell receptor beta chains below come from one sample, sequenced in a study of T cells in Graves' hyperthyroidism and ophthalmopathy. The CDR3 regions of TCR beta were amplified from RNA transcripts. The TCR CDR3 first-round RT-PCR relied on the HTBI primer set. TCRdb itself ran the multiplex PCR reads through MiXCR, one entry per CDR3 protein. The data show approximately 520,000 distinct CDR3 sequences, around 20% seen once. Sample: blood. These receptors came from a man aged 18-30 years with Graves' hyperthyroidism.

This clonotype was counted many times. The genes are TRBV19 and TRBJ2-2; 7 nucleotides agree with TRBD1. CDR1 LNHDA and CDR2 SQIVND come from the germline V gene (reference sequence). The V gene end was trimmed by 9 bases and the J gene end by 1 base; junction bases not matched to a gene: 5. The CDR3 is made up of 14 amino acids. CDR3 protein: CASRQGLNTGELFF. The CDR3 DNA sequence: TGTGCCAGCCGACAGGGTCTGAACACCGGGGAGCTGTTTTTT.

This sequence joins TRBV19 and TRBJ1-1, with D hard to call. The germline CDR1 and CDR2 sequences are LNHDA and SQIVND (reference sequence). V dropped 3 bases and J dropped 10 bases, with 9 bases sitting between them. This CDR3 region has 11 residues. CDR3 DNA sequence: TGTGCCAGTAGTATCGGGATTAGAGCTTTCTTT. It encodes CASSIGIRAFF.

The J gene is TRBJ2-5, the V gene TRBV4-1; D unclear. V was clipped by 1 base and J by 2 bases, with 11 bases between them. There are 15 residues in the CDR3. Germline lookup yields CDR1 MGHRA and CDR2 YSYEKL. CDR3 sequence (DNA): TGCGCCAGCAGCCAAGTTACTGCAGAACAAGAGACCCAGTACTTC. Its protein is CASSQVTAEQETQYF.

This clonotype was counted at least ten times. The V call is TRBV5-1, the J call TRBJ1-1; TRBD1 matches at 9 bases. CDR1 is SGHRS and CDR2 is YFSETQ in the germline V gene. The J segment lost 3 bases and the V segment lost 4 bases, leaving 10 bases of the junction unmatched. The CDR3 loop spans 16 amino acids. CDR3 residues: CASSRDRARGDTEAFF. The CDR3 DNA reads TGCGCCAGCAGCCGGGACAGGGCAAGGGGCGACACTGAAGCTTTCTTT.

This clonotype was counted at least ten times. The chain carries TRBV27 and TRBJ1-2; 8 nucleotides agree with TRBD1. Germline V gene lookup returns CDR1 MNHEY and CDR2 SMNVEV (reference sequence). The CDR3 has 15 amino acids. Trimming removed 2 bases from V and 2 bases from J; junction bases left unmatched: 4. CDR3 protein: CASSLASGGNYGYTF. The CDR3 DNA reads as TGTGCCAGCAGTTTAGCATCAGGGGGCAACTATGGCTACACCTTC.

The J gene is TRBJ2-7, the V gene TRBV7-2, with 7 bases fitting TRBD1. V lost 5 bases and J lost 7; bases outside the gene matches: 11. The CDR3 runs 14 residues. Germline assignment: CDR1 SGHTA and CDR2 FQGNSA. The CDR3 here is CASSRGLQGWEQYF. In nucleotides, the CDR3 is TGTGCCAGCAGCAGGGGGCTCCAGGGTTGGGAGCAGTACTTC. Together with reference TRBV7-2 and TRBJ2-7, the CDR3 gives the full variable domain: GAGVSQSPSNKVTEKGKDVELRCDPISGHTALYWYRQSLGQGLEFLIYFQGNSAPDKSGLPSDRFSAERTGGSVSTLTIQRTQQEDSAVYLCASSRGLQGWEQYFGPGTRLTVT.

This clonotype was recorded at least ten times. The chain couples TRBV5-6 to TRBJ2-4; D is uncertain. The germline V and J ends were trimmed by 4 bases and 8 bases, with 10 bases remaining between them. Germline V gives CDR1 SGHDT, CDR2 YYEEEE. The CDR3 is made up of 12 amino acids. CDR3 amino acids: CASSPDGHIQYF. CDR3 DNA sequence: TGTGCCAGCAGCCCTGACGGCCACATTCAGTACTTC.

This clonotype turned up a few times. This sequence joins TRBV7-9 and TRBJ2-5, with TRBD2 as a possible D gene (7 bases). Trimming stripped 4 bases from V and 0 bases from J, with 15 bases between. CDR1 is SEHNR, CDR2 FQNEAQ, per germline (reference sequence). This CDR3 comprises 16 residues. Here the CDR3 DNA reads TGTGCCAGCAGCTCGAGGGGGGGGCAGTACCAAGAGACCCAGTACTTC. It codes for CASSSRGGQYQETQYF.

At least ten counts were recorded for this clonotype. The rearrangement links TRBV30 to TRBJ1-2, with no clear D. This CDR3 spans 12 amino acids. Germline V gene sequence: CDR1 GTSNPN, CDR2 SVGIG (reference sequence). V was clipped by 0 bases and J by 4 bases, with 6 bases between them. The CDR3 coding sequence is TGTGCCTGGAGTGTACAAAGCTATGGCTACACCTTC. Translating gives CAWSVQSYGYTF.

Of note for this clonotype: Since no conserved phenylalanine or tryptophan closes the CDR3, a read error is the likely cause. The V gene is TRBV5-1, the J gene TRBJ1-3; maybe TRBD1 (5 bases). Deletions cut 1 base from V and 1 base from J, with 9 bases between. The V gene's germline CDR1 is SGHRS and CDR2 YFSETQ. The CDR3 length is 15 residues. Here the CDR3 DNA reads TGCGCCAGCAGCTTGATGGGGGAGTCTGGAAACACCATATATTTG. Amino acid sequence: CASSLMGESGNTIYL.

This clonotype was observed many times. The rearrangement links TRBV11-2 to TRBJ2-7; 10 nucleotides agree with TRBD2. Trimming removed 5 bases from V and 2 bases from J; junction bases left unmatched: 6. There are 15 residues in the CDR3. Germline V gene lookup returns CDR1 SGHAT and CDR2 FQNNGV. The CDR3, as DNA: TGTGCCAGCAGCCCTAGCGGGGGTAGGACCTACGAGCAGTACTTC. Translation gives CASSPSGGRTYEQYF.

This clonotype has ten or more counts. V and J are TRBV25-1 and TRBJ2-7, with TRBD1 matching 9 bases. With 1 base clipped from V and 5 bases from J, the junction kept 6 bases outside the gene matches. In germline, CDR1 is MGHDK, CDR2 SYGVNS. This CDR3 has 15 amino acids. CDR3 loop: CASSELMGQGDEQYF. CDR3 DNA sequence: TGTGCCAGCAGTGAATTGATGGGACAGGGCGACGAGCAGTACTTC.

This clonotype was picked up many times. This rearrangement joins TRBV20-1 to TRBJ1-5; D unclear. The length of the CDR3 is 16 residues. V was clipped by 0 bases and J by 0 bases, with 12 bases between them. The germline CDR1 and CDR2 sequences are DFQATT and SNEGSKA (reference sequence). CDR3 region: CSARDPTRYSNQPQHF. CDR3 nucleotide sequence: TGCAGTGCTAGAGACCCTACACGGTATAGCAATCAGCCCCAGCATTTT.

This clonotype was counted between two and nine times. The V call is TRBV4-2, the J call TRBJ1-2; maybe TRBD1 (5 bases). CDR3 length equals 14 residues. CDR1 is LGHNA, CDR2 YNFKEQ, per germline. V was trimmed by 4 bases and J by 3 bases, leaving 12 bases between them. DNA of the CDR3: TGTGCCAGCAGCCGCCACACAGGAGACTATGGCTACACCTTC. Translating gives CASSRHTGDYGYTF.

This clonotype was detected many times. The chain employs TRBV2 and TRBJ2-7, with D hard to call. Between the trimmed V and J ends, which lost 6 bases and 3 bases, there was a span of 18 bases. The CDR3 loop spans 15 amino acids. Looked up from germline, CDR1 is SNHLY and CDR2 is FYNNEI. The CDR3 loop reads CASRRYASHLYEQYF. CDR3 in DNA: TGTGCCAGCAGGAGATATGCGTCGCACCTCTACGAGCAGTACTTC.

At least ten counts were recorded for this clonotype. The chain employs TRBV29-1 and TRBJ1-2; 10 positions agree with TRBD1. CDR3 size: 12 residues. Germline CDR1 and CDR2: SQVTM and ANQGSEA. Germline trimming cut 4 bases from V and 5 bases from J; bases unmatched to any gene: 1. This CDR3 reads CSVVGQGYGYTF. As DNA, the CDR3 is TGCAGCGTTGTGGGACAGGGGTATGGCTACACCTTC. The variable domain in full, with the rest retrieved from reference TRBV29-1 and TRBJ1-2, is SAVISQKPSRDICQRGTSLTIQCQVDSQVTMMFWYRQQPGQSLTLIATANQGSEATYESGFVIDKFPISRPNLTFSTLTVSNMSPEDSSIYLCSVVGQGYGYTFGSGTRLTVV.

This clonotype was counted at least ten times. The chain links TRBV11-2 to TRBJ1-1, with D unclear. Trimming shortened V by 2 bases and J by 7 bases, and 14 bases separated the two germline ends. CDR1 is SGHAT and CDR2 is FQNNGV in the germline V gene. This CDR3 has 14 amino acids. The CDR3 coding sequence is TGTGCCAGCAGCTTACTTAGGGCCTCGGGTGAAGCTTTCTTT. Amino acids: CASSLLRASGEAFF.

The chain carries TRBV10-2 and TRBJ1-1, with D tentatively TRBD1 (6 bases). The CDR3 is 14 residues long. Per the germline V gene, CDR1 is WSHSY and CDR2 is SAAADI. The germline V and J ends were trimmed by 1 base and 5 bases, with 11 bases remaining between them. The CDR3 here is CASSEWGRGTEAFF. The CDR3, as DNA: TGCGCCAGCAGTGAGTGGGGGCGCGGTACTGAAGCTTTCTTT.

The chain combines TRBV7-9 with TRBJ1-1; D not certain. Germline loops: CDR1 SEHNR, CDR2 FQNEAQ (reference sequence). The CDR3 runs 13 residues. V was cut by 7 bases and J by 1 base, with 10 bases left in between. Here the CDR3 DNA reads TGTGCCAGCACCCATAGTGGGAACACTGAAGCTTTCTTT. Encoded protein: CASTHSGNTEAFF.

This clonotype was seen many times. This sequence joins TRBV30 and TRBJ1-5; 12 bases fit TRBD1. Germline loops: CDR1 GTSNPN, CDR2 SVGIG (reference sequence). The CDR3 has 16 amino acids. After removal of 2 bases from V and 7 bases from J, the junction contained 9 bases not matched to a gene. For the CDR3, the DNA is TGTGCCTGGAGTCCTCAGGGACAGGGGGCCGGGCAGCCCCAGCATTTT. Translated: CAWSPQGQGAGQPQHF. Full variable domain (remainder filled in from reference TRBV30 and TRBJ1-5): SQTIHQWPATLVQPVGSPLSLECTVEGTSNPNLYWYRQAAGRGLQLLFYSVGIGQISSEVPQNLSASRPQDRQFILSSKKLLLSDSGFYLCAWSPQGQGAGQPQHFGDGTRLSIL.

This clonotype was seen ten or more times. V and J are TRBV19 and TRBJ2-6; D gene unclear. CDR3 size: 16 residues. Per germline, CDR1 LNHDA and CDR2 SQIVND (reference sequence). Trimming removed 1 base at V and 4 bases at J, with 11 bases between. The CDR3 coding sequence is TGTGCCAGTAGTATAGTTTCGACGTCCGGGGCCAACGTCCTGACTTTC. Protein product: CASSIVSTSGANVLTF.